Each of the 9 T cell receptor beta chains below was sequenced from the same sample in a study of PD-1 blockade in classical Hodgkin lymphoma. Every patient experienced relapse after autologous stem cell transplantation, and brentuximab vedotin exposure varied. Sequencing used immunoSEQ multiplex PCR; TCRdb keeps in-frame clones, though not all of them. The sample has roughly 100,000 clones, about 89% seen once; the top ten hold around 6.6%. The sequences come from peripheral blood mononuclear cells (PBMCs), collected before the second cycle of nivolumab. The receptors derive from a human donor with classical Hodgkin lymphoma.

This clone came up once. This sequence joins TRBV2 and TRBJ2-6, with D possibly TRBD2 on 5 matching bases. Germline V gene data show CDR1 as SNHLY and CDR2 as FYNNEI. V lost 9 bases to trimming and J lost 4 bases, with 13 bases between them. This CDR3 is built from 14 residues. DNA for the CDR3: TGTGCCAGTGAGGGTGTTCCCGGGGCCAACGTCCTGACTTTC. It encodes CASEGVPGANVLTF.

The chain links TRBV2 to TRBJ2-7; 8 bases line up with TRBD1. V lost 7 bases, J lost 2 bases, and 4 bases stayed unmatched. The CDR3 totals 13 residues. The germline V gene encodes CDR1 SNHLY and CDR2 FYNNEI. CDR3 bases: TGTGCCAGCACCGGGACAGGAGCCTACGAGCAGTACTTC. Translated, it gives CASTGTGAYEQYF.

Worth noting for this clone: At the DNA level, this CDR3 is encoded by other sequences in the same sample as well. V usage is TRBV9 and J usage is TRBJ2-5; 15 bases match TRBD2. J was trimmed by 1 base and V by 3 bases; bases with no gene match: 4. This CDR3 is 17 amino acids long. Germline CDR1 and CDR2: SGDLS and YYNGEE. Here the CDR3 DNA reads TGTGCCAGCAGCGAGGGACTAGCGGGGGGCCTCCAAGAGACCCAGTACTTC. Protein: CASSEGLAGGLQETQYF.

The gene calls are TRBV11-3 and TRBJ2-3; D may match TRBD1 or TRBD2 (6 bases each). CDR3 length: 17 residues. Germline CDR1 SGHNT, CDR2 YENEEA. Between the trimmed V and J ends, which lost 5 bases and 6 bases, there was a span of 24 bases. The CDR3 is CASSVRDAPGARDTQYF. The CDR3 bases are TGTGCCAGCAGCGTCCGCGACGCGCCGGGGGCCAGGGATACGCAGTATTTT.

The chain recombines TRBV30 with TRBJ1-2; D is possibly TRBD1 (5 bases). With 7 bases removed from V and 3 bases from J, the gap between germline ends came to 27 bases. The CDR3 extends over 17 amino acids. Per the germline V gene, CDR1 is GTSNPN and CDR2 is SVGIG (reference sequence). CDR3 protein: CASLRGLLTGPDYGYTF. The CDR3, as DNA: TGTGCCTCTCTGAGAGGGTTACTCACAGGCCCTGACTATGGCTACACCTTC. Looking up the rest from reference TRBV30 and TRBJ1-2 gives the full variable domain: SQTIHQWPATLVQPVGSPLSLECTVEGTSNPNLYWYRQAAGRGLQLLFYSVGIGQISSEVPQNLSASRPQDRQFILSSKKLLLSDSGFYLCASLRGLLTGPDYGYTFGSGTRLTVV.

This clone was seen only a few times. The J gene is TRBJ1-5, the V gene TRBV18; 7 bases align to TRBD1. CDR3 size: 14 residues. Trimming at V came to 5 bases and at J to 4 bases, leaving 5 bases not matched to a gene. CDR1 is KGHSH and CDR2 is LQKENI in the germline V gene. The CDR3 loop is CASSGTARNQPQHF. The CDR3 DNA follows: TGTGCCAGCTCAGGGACAGCTAGAAATCAGCCCCAGCATTTT.

This chain connects TRBV30 to TRBJ2-5; D possibly corresponds to TRBD2 (5 bases). Deletions cut 5 bases from V and 5 bases from J, with 9 bases between. Germline-derived CDR1 and CDR2 are GTSNPN and SVGIG (reference sequence). This CDR3 region has 11 residues. This chain's CDR3 is CAWGGLETQYF. The CDR3 nucleotides are TGTGCCTGGGGCGGGTTGGAGACCCAGTACTTC.

The chain joins TRBV9 to TRBJ2-3, with D tentatively TRBD2 (5 bases). In germline, CDR1 is SGDLS, CDR2 YYNGEE. V lost 6 bases to trimming and J lost 8 bases, with 16 bases between them. This CDR3 contains 13 residues. The DNA for the CDR3 is TGTGCCAGCAAGAGGGAAGCGTTAGGTACGCAGTATTTT. Translation gives CASKREALGTQYF.

The genes are TRBV7-9 and TRBJ2-7; 12 bases align to TRBD1. After removal of 4 bases from V and 7 bases from J, the junction contained 5 bases not matched to a gene. This CDR3 region has 14 residues. CDR1 and CDR2 from the germline V gene are SEHNR and FQNEAQ (reference sequence). Here the CDR3 DNA reads TGTGCCAGCAGCTCCGGGACAGGGGGCGGGGAGCAGTACTTC. Protein sequence: CASSSGTGGGEQYF.